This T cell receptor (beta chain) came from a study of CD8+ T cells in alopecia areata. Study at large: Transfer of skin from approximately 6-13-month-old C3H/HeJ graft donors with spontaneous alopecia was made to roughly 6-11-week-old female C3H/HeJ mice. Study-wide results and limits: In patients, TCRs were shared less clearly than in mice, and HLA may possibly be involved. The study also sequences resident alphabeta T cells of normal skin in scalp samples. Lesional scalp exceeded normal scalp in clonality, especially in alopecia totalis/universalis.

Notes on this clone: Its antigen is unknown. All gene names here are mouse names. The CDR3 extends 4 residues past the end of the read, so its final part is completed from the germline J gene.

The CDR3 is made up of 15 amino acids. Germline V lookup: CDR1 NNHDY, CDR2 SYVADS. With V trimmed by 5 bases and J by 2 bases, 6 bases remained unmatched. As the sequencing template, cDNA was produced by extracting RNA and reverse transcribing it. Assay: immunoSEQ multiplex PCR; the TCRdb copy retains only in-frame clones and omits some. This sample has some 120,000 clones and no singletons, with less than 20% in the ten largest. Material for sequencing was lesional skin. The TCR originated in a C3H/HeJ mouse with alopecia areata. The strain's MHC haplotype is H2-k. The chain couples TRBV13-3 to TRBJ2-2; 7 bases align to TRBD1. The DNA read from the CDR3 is TGTGCCAGCAGCCGACAGGGAGGGAACACCGGG. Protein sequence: CASSRQGGNTG. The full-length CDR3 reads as CASSRQGGNTGQLYF.